A single sample is the source of the 22 T cell receptor beta chains below, sequenced in a study of blood T cell repertoires in COVID-19. Clones were read by immunoSEQ multiplex PCR, and TCRdb kept only the in-frame ones, dropping some. The data show roughly 120,000 clones, 70% to 90% seen once. Sequencing was performed on peripheral blood. These receptors came from a human donor in a cohort sampled during active COVID-19.

The J gene is TRBJ2-5, the V gene TRBV4-1; D possibly corresponds to TRBD1 (6 bases). V lost 0 bases and J lost 4, with 12 bases in between. CDR3 size: 15 residues. CDR1 MGHRA and CDR2 YSYEKL come from the germline V gene. CDR3 DNA: TGCGCCAGCAGCCAAGATGGGGGCGCGGGAGAGACCCAGTACTTC. Its translation: CASSQDGGAGETQYF.

This clone was counted a single time. The V call is TRBV5-1, the J call TRBJ2-2, with 7 bases that match TRBD1. The CDR3 spans 13 residues. The J segment lost 5 bases and the V segment lost 4 bases, leaving 2 bases of the junction unmatched. Germline V CDR1 and CDR2: SGHRS, YFSETQ. The CDR3 reads CASSETGTGELFF. CDR3 nucleotide sequence: TGCGCCAGCAGCGAGACAGGGACCGGGGAGCTGTTTTTT.

The J gene is TRBJ1-2, the V gene TRBV6-1; TRBD1 might be the D (5 bases). The CDR3 contains 16 residues. Germline CDR1 and CDR2: MNHNS and SASEGT. Trimming left V 1 base short and J 3 bases short, with 15 bases between. CDR3 sequence reads: CASSEGLIGADYGYTF. The CDR3 region has the DNA TGTGCCAGCAGTGAAGGTTTAATAGGGGCTGACTATGGCTACACCTTC.

The V gene is TRBV19, the J gene TRBJ1-6; D is unclear. V dropped 7 bases and J dropped 5 bases, with 15 bases sitting between them. Germline loops: CDR1 LNHDA, CDR2 SQIVND (reference sequence). The CDR3 totals 15 residues. CDR3 sequence reads: CASKGSAGDNSPLHF. CDR3 DNA sequence: TGTGCCAGTAAGGGCAGTGCGGGAGATAATTCACCCCTCCACTTT.

The chain is built from TRBV5-6 and TRBJ1-1, with no clear D. Trimming shortened V by 4 bases and J by 1 base, and 8 bases separated the two germline ends. CDR3 length equals 13 residues. Germline CDR1 and CDR2: SGHDT and YYEEEE. As DNA, the CDR3 is TGTGCCAGCAGCATTCCAGGGAACACTGAAGCTTTCTTT. Translation gives CASSIPGNTEAFF.

The rearrangement links TRBV10-2 to TRBJ2-7; TRBD1 matches 10 bases. CDR1 WSHSY and CDR2 SAAADI come from the germline V gene. The ends lost 9 bases at V and 0 bases at J; junction bases unmatched: 5. The CDR3 runs 14 residues. The CDR3 coding sequence is TGCGCCAGTATGGACAGGGGGACCTCCTACGAGCAGTACTTC. It encodes CASMDRGTSYEQYF.

This clone is a singleton in its sample. J is TRBJ2-3 and V is TRBV7-3; D remains unclear. Germline CDR1 reads SGHTA; CDR2 reads FQGTGA. Trimming took off 0 bases at V and 2 bases at J, with 9 bases between the two ends. This CDR3 is built from 15 residues. As DNA, the CDR3 is TGTGCCAGCAGCTTAACTCGGTCCCTCACAGATACGCAGTATTTT. Residues: CASSLTRSLTDTQYF.

The V call is TRBV5-4, the J call TRBJ2-1; 9 nucleotides align to TRBD2. CDR3 size: 16 residues. V trimming: 4 bases; J trimming: 2 bases; junction bases outside the gene matches: 7. In germline, CDR1 is SGHNT, CDR2 YYREEE (reference sequence). The CDR3 bases are TGTGCCAGCAGCCTTTCGACTAGCGGACCCTACAATGAGCAGTTCTTC. Protein product: CASSLSTSGPYNEQFF.

There are a few counts of this clone. This chain joins TRBV5-8 and TRBJ2-1, with no clear D. Trimming stripped 0 bases from V and 0 bases from J, with 13 bases between. Germline V CDR1 and CDR2: SGHTS, YDEGEE. This CDR3 has 17 residues. For the CDR3, the DNA is TGTGCCAGCAGCTTGGGAACCGCAAAGAGCTCCTACAATGAGCAGTTCTTC. Its protein product is CASSLGTAKSSYNEQFF.

The chain links TRBV7-3 to TRBJ1-5, with D possibly being TRBD1 (5 bases). The CDR3 runs 13 residues. Trimming stripped 4 bases from V and 8 bases from J, with 12 bases between. Germline V lookup: CDR1 SGHTA, CDR2 FQGTGA. The CDR3 spells CASSSGTGEPQHF. In nucleotides, the CDR3 is TGTGCCAGCAGCTCAGGGACGGGGGAGCCCCAGCATTTT.

The rearrangement joins TRBV6-5 to TRBJ2-2; TRBD2 aligns across 8 bases. The CDR3 spans 15 residues. The V segment lost 2 bases and the J segment 6 bases; nucleotides outside the gene matches: 5. Germline loops: CDR1 MNHEY, CDR2 SVGAGI. CDR3 nucleotide sequence: TGTGCCAGCAGTTACCACAGCGGGAGTTCCGGGGAGCTGTTTTTT. Translated, it gives CASSYHSGSSGELFF.

This rearrangement joins TRBV15 to TRBJ1-4; 8 bases align to TRBD1. The germline gives CDR1 LNHNV, CDR2 YYDKDF (reference sequence). V trimming: 0 bases; J trimming: 3 bases; junction bases outside the gene matches: 12. The CDR3 spans 19 residues. Here the CDR3 reads CATSRDLARQGAANEKLFF. CDR3 bases: TGTGCCACCAGCAGAGATCTTGCTCGGCAGGGGGCGGCTAATGAAAAACTGTTTTTT.

The table lists this clone with a count of one. The gene calls are TRBV27 and TRBJ1-2; D is perhaps TRBD1 (5 bases). The CDR3 consists of 14 residues. Germline V lookup: CDR1 MNHEY, CDR2 SMNVEV (reference sequence). V dropped 5 bases and J dropped 3 bases, with 13 bases sitting between them. CDR3 in amino acids: CASSPRQTHYGYTF. The CDR3 nucleotides are TGTGCCAGCAGTCCTCGACAGACCCACTATGGCTACACCTTC.

V usage is TRBV7-2 and J usage is TRBJ1-5; D remains unclear. CDR1 is SGHTA, CDR2 FQGNSA, per germline. The CDR3 consists of 15 residues. The V gene lost 2 bases and the J gene lost 3 bases, with 11 bases spanning the gap. The CDR3 coding sequence is TGTGCCAGCAGCTTAAGACGGGGAAACAATCAGCCCCAGCATTTT. It translates to CASSLRRGNNQPQHF.

The chain employs TRBV4-2 and TRBJ2-1, with TRBD2 identical over 10 bases. This CDR3 has 16 amino acids. J lost 3 bases, V lost 5 bases, and 7 bases had no gene match. Germline CDR1 reads LGHNA; CDR2 reads YNFKEQ. The CDR3 nucleotides read TGTGCCAGCAGCTTTACGCTAGCGGGAGACTACAATGAGCAGTTCTTC. It specifies CASSFTLAGDYNEQFF.

The chain is built from TRBV6-6 and TRBJ1-2, with TRBD1 matching over 11 bases. The germline gives CDR1 MNHNY, CDR2 SVGAGI (reference sequence). V lost 5 bases and J lost 4; bases outside the gene matches: 12. The CDR3 is made up of 17 amino acids. In DNA, the CDR3 is TGTGCCAGCAGTCGCGCCGGCGGACAGGGGGCTAGCTATGGCTACACCTTC. Its protein is CASSRAGGQGASYGYTF.

This clone has ten or more counts. The chain uses TRBV19 and TRBJ2-2, with D perhaps TRBD1 (6 bases). Trimming shortened V by 6 bases and J by 1 base, and 9 bases separated the two germline ends. The germline CDR1 and CDR2 sequences are LNHDA and SQIVND (reference sequence). This CDR3 is built from 14 residues. The CDR3 loop reads CASRRGGNTGELFF. The CDR3, as DNA: TGTGCCAGTAGACGAGGGGGGAACACCGGGGAGCTGTTTTTT.

The chain has TRBV7-8 and TRBJ2-4; perhaps TRBD1 as D (6 bases). There are 15 residues in the CDR3. Germline values: CDR1 SGHVS, CDR2 FQNEAQ. The ends were cut back, 5 bases at V and 0 bases at J, with 11 bases in the middle. CDR3 sequence reads: CASSLDSLAKNIQYF. CDR3 bases: TGTGCCAGCAGCCTGGACAGCCTAGCCAAAAACATTCAGTACTTC.

The chain combines TRBV5-1 with TRBJ2-3, with D maybe TRBD2 (5 bases). The V gene's germline CDR1 is SGHRS and CDR2 YFSETQ. Trimming pared 0 bases from V and 0 bases from J, leaving 8 bases between. CDR3 length equals 15 residues. The CDR3 coding sequence is TGCGCCAGCAGCTTGGACGGGATAAGCACAGATACGCAGTATTTT. Its translation is CASSLDGISTDTQYF.

V gene TRBV5-4 combines with J gene TRBJ1-3, with D unclear. This CDR3 spans 15 amino acids. Germline values: CDR1 SGHNT, CDR2 YYREEE (reference sequence). V lost 0 bases to trimming and J lost 2 bases, with 9 bases between them. CDR3: CASSLDSGTGNTIYF. In DNA form, the CDR3 reads TGTGCCAGCAGCTTGGATTCGGGAACTGGAAACACCATATATTTT.

The rearrangement links TRBV19 to TRBJ2-7; the match to TRBD1 covers 10 bases. This CDR3 spans 16 amino acids. The germline CDR1 and CDR2 sequences are LNHDA and SQIVND (reference sequence). V lost 7 bases to trimming and J lost 5 bases; unmatched junction nucleotides: 14. The CDR3 reads CASNPGGGQGYHEQYF. The CDR3 DNA reads as TGTGCCAGTAACCCCGGGGGGGGACAGGGGTACCACGAGCAGTACTTC.

V is TRBV18 and J is TRBJ2-3, with TRBD2 as a possible D gene (6 bases). The CDR3 length is 15 residues. Germline loops: CDR1 KGHSH, CDR2 LQKENI. V lost 3 bases and J 0 bases, leaving 10 bases between the germline ends. As DNA, the CDR3 is TGTGCCAGCTCACCTGTCGGGGGTAGCACAGATACGCAGTATTTT. Residues: CASSPVGGSTDTQYF.